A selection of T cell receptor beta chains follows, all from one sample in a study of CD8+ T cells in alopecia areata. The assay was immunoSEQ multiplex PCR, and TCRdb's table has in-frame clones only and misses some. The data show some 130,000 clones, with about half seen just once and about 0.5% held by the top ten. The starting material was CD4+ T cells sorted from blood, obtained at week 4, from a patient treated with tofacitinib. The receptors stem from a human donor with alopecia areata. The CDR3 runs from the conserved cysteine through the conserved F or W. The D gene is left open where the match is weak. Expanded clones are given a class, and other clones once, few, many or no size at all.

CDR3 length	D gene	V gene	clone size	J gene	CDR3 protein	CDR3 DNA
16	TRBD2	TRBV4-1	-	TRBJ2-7	CASSQASGGRIYEQYF	TGCGCCAGCAGCCAAGCCTCTGGCGGGAGGATCTACGAGCAGTACTTC
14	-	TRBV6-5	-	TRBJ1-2	CASSYSQGNYGYTF	TGTGCCAGCAGTTACTCGCAGGGCAACTATGGCTACACCTTC
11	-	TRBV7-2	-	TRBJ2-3	CASSLLDTQYF	TGTGCCAGCAGCTTACTGGATACGCAGTATTTT
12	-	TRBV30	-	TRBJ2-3	CALTHITDTQYF	TGTGCCTTAACCCACATCACAGATACGCAGTATTTT
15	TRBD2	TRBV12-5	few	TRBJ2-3	CASGLGLAEGDTQYF	TGTGCTAGTGGTTTGGGGCTAGCGGAGGGCGATACGCAGTATTTT
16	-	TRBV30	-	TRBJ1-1	CAWNFHTQRWNTEAFF	TGTGCCTGGAATTTTCATACACAACGATGGAACACTGAAGCTTTCTTT
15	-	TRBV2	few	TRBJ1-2	CASSAVVTAYYGYTF	TGTGCCAGCAGTGCAGTTGTGACAGCCTACTATGGCTACACCTTC
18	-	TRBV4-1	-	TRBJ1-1	CASSQDEERSGTNTEAFF	TGCGCCAGCAGCCAAGACGAGGAGCGCTCGGGTACGAACACTGAAGCTTTCTTT
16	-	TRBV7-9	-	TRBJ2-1	CASSLEGYPESNEQFF	TGTGCCAGCAGCTTAGAAGGATACCCGGAAAGCAATGAGCAGTTCTTC
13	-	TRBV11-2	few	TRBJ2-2	CASSGLRTGELFF	TGTGCCAGCTCCGGGCTTCGCACCGGGGAGCTGTTTTTT
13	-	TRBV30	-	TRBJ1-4	CAWSRGRNEKLFF	TGTGCCTGGAGTCGGGGGAGAAATGAAAAACTGTTTTTT
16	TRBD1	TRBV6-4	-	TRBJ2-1	CASSQMGQGLAHEQFF	TGTGCCAGCAGCCAGATGGGACAGGGATTAGCTCATGAGCAGTTCTTC
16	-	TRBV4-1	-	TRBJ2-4	CASSQGAPLAKNIQYF	TGCGCCAGCAGCCAAGGGGCACCACTAGCCAAAAACATTCAGTACTTC
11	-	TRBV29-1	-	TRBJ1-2	CSVPHTGGYTF	TGCAGCGTCCCCCATACTGGTGGCTACACCTTC
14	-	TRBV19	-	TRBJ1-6	CASSQGASNSPLHF	TGTGCCAGTTCTCAGGGAGCAAGTAATTCACCCCTCCACTTT
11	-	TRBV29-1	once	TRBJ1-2	CSVEEDSCYTF	TGCAGCGTTGAAGAGGACAGTTGCTACACCTTC
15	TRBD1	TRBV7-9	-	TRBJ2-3	CASSSGTGVTDTQYF	TGTGCCAGCAGCTCCGGGACAGGGGTAACAGATACGCAGTATTTT
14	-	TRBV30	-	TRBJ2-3	CAWSRGLTSDTQYF	TGTGCCTGGAGCCGGGGATTGACGTCTGATACGCAGTATTTT
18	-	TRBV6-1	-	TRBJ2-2	CASSERPLDPVRVGELFF	TGTGCCAGCAGTGAACGGCCTCTCGACCCGGTGAGGGTCGGGGAGCTGTTTTTT
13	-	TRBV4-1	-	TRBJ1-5	CASSQDEQQPQHF	TGCGCCAGCAGCCAAGACGAGCAACAGCCCCAGCATTTT